This TCR beta chain originates from a study of CD8 T cells in ankylosing spondylitis (TCRdb year 2017). Broadly, across the study: The study set out to find disease-linked TCR variants by profiling T cell receptor beta repertoires in ankylosing spondylitis patients and healthy donors. Peripheral blood samples were taken, and synovial fluid was additionally collected from ankylosing spondylitis patients. The whole study cohort included 108 healthy donors and under 30 ankylosing spondylitis patients.

The research as a whole found: Some motif variants had previously been reported in the synovial fluid and blood of reactive arthritis patients, which suggests shared mechanisms of disease initiation. The disease-linked clones were reported to be significantly enriched in matched synovial fluid samples from ankylosing spondylitis patients. A TCR beta motif of several highly homologous amino acid variants appeared characteristic of blood from ankylosing spondylitis patients. A CD8+ phenotype was shown by the disease-linked clones, which were found at relatively low frequencies in peripheral blood.

There are 14 amino acids in the CDR3, from cysteine to phenylalanine inclusive. Only the CDR3 region is kept as DNA, spanning 42 bases read in frame from base 1. CDR1 is given as MDHEN and CDR2 as SYDVKM, both from the germline V gene. Germline trimming: 6 bases from V, 2 bases from J; junction bases outside gene matches: 6. Many counts were recorded for this clonotype. What antigen it recognizes has not been identified. No per-base quality is available; no much larger clone lies one base away. Reads for this sample came from an Illumina HiSeq 2500. TCR beta libraries were prepared by quantitative 5'-RACE with molecular barcodes. Per the authors' processing: A new computational method, built on a probabilistic model of VDJ rearrangement, was used to identify disease-linked TCR variants. The raw public data were reprocessed by TCRdb itself: fastp quality trimming at Q25, MiXCR clonotype calling, in-frame beta chains only. Rows with a matching CDR3 protein are joined into one entry that keeps the most common DNA and genes. TCRdb's processing, not the authors' own work, is the source of the V and J calls. Within this sample are about 130,000 distinct CDR3 sequences, with around 8.5% of them counted one time only. The ten largest make up approximately 3.3% of the sample.

The sequencing input was blood, either unsorted or a sorted T cell fraction (not recorded which). This sequence originates from a male donor with ankylosing spondylitis or in good health (not recorded which). The sequence links TRBV28 to TRBJ1-2; 7 of the junction bases match TRBD1. The nucleotide sequence is given as TGTGCCAGCAGCTTCCAGGGGGGCAACTATGGCTACACCTTC. This sequence encodes CASSFQGGNYGYTF.